The 8 T cell receptor beta chains below were found in one sample sequenced in a study of T cells in Graves' hyperthyroidism and ophthalmopathy. The CDR3 regions of TCR beta were amplified from RNA transcripts. The TCR CDR3 first-round RT-PCR relied on the HTBI primer set. TCRdb re-derived calls from the multiplex PCR reads in MiXCR, one entry per CDR3 protein. The sample holds 650,000 to 800,000 distinct CDR3 sequences, over 40% seen once. The sequenced sample consisted of peripheral blood or thyroid tissue (not recorded which). These receptors came from an adult man with Graves' disease, either hyperthyroidism or ophthalmopathy (not recorded which).

Notes on this clonotype: A much larger clone sits a single nucleotide away, making a read error possible. The chain employs TRBV2 and TRBJ1-2, with D maybe TRBD1 (6 bases). Per the germline V gene, CDR1 is SNHLY and CDR2 is FYNNEI. There are 13 residues in the CDR3. The CDR3 nucleotides are TGTGCCAGCCGGGACATCGCTAACTATGGCTACGCCTTC. Translation: CASRDIANYGYAF. Together with reference TRBV2 and TRBJ1-2, the CDR3 gives the full variable domain: EPEVTQTPSHQVTQMGQEVILRCVPISNHLYFYWYRQILGQKVEFLVSFYNNEISEKSEIFDDQFSVERPDGSNFTLKIRSTKLEDSAMYFCASRDIANYGYAFGSGTRLTVV.

This clonotype was observed at least ten times. The chain employs TRBV2 and TRBJ1-5; D not certain. V dropped 4 bases and J dropped 1 base, with 5 bases sitting between them. CDR3 length: 13 residues. CDR1 is SNHLY and CDR2 is FYNNEI in the germline V gene. In nucleotides, the CDR3 is TGTGCCAGCAGTGGTAGGAGCAATCAGCCCCAGCATTTT. This gives the protein CASSGRSNQPQHF.

This clonotype was observed a few times. J is TRBJ1-5 and V is TRBV5-6; 9 bases are a match to TRBD1. V shed 1 base, J shed 0 bases, and the junction held 2 bases outside the gene matches. CDR1 is SGHDT, CDR2 YYEEEE, per germline. This CDR3 has 16 residues. The CDR3 is CASSLRDRDSNQPQHF. DNA of the CDR3: TGTGCCAGCAGCTTGAGGGACAGGGATAGCAATCAGCCCCAGCATTTT.

Turning to this clonotype: This may stem from a read error, because a much larger clone lies one nucleotide away. The chain is built from TRBV7-8 and TRBJ1-2; D gene unclear. V gave up 6 bases and J gave up 5 bases, with 10 bases separating them. The CDR3 totals 12 residues. The germline V gene encodes CDR1 SGHVS and CDR2 FQNEAQ. The CDR3 loop reads CASSPDKYGYTF. CDR3 in DNA: TGTGCCAGCAGTCCAGACAAGTATGGCTACACCTTC.

On this clonotype itself: A much bigger clone sits one base away, suggesting this may be a read error. J is TRBJ1-5 and V is TRBV9; D uncertain. CDR1 and CDR2 from the germline V gene are SGDLS and YYNGEE. Trimming took off 9 bases at V and 2 bases at J, with 15 bases between the two ends. This CDR3 is 14 amino acids long. This CDR3 reads CAISEDHGNQPQHF. For the CDR3, the DNA is TGTGCCATCAGTGAAGATCACGGCAATCAGCCCCAGCATTTT.

V is TRBV7-2 and J is TRBJ1-2; no clear D gene. Trimming took off 7 bases at V and 2 bases at J, with 14 bases between the two ends. The CDR3 covers 14 residues. From germline, CDR1 is SGHTA and CDR2 FQGNSA. The CDR3 DNA reads TGTGCCAGCACCCCCGGGCCGTCGAACTATGGCTACACCTTC. Amino acids: CASTPGPSNYGYTF.

The J gene is TRBJ2-5, the V gene TRBV29-1; TRBD1 matches at 8 bases. CDR1 is SQVTM and CDR2 is ANQGSEA in the germline V gene. The CDR3 runs 10 residues. Trimming removed 5 bases from V and 9 bases from J; junction bases left unmatched: 2. CDR3: CSVLQGAQYF. CDR3 nucleotides: TGCAGCGTTTTACAGGGGGCCCAGTACTTC. The full variable domain, in which reference TRBV29-1 and TRBJ2-5 provide the parts outside the CDR3, is SAVISQKPSRDICQRGTSLTIQCQVDSQVTMMFWYRQQPGQSLTLIATANQGSEATYESGFVIDKFPISRPNLTFSTLTVSNMSPEDSSIYLCSVLQGAQYFGPGTRLLVL.

This clonotype showed up just a few times. The chain uses TRBV19 and TRBJ2-6; D may be TRBD1 (5 bases). Per germline, CDR1 LNHDA and CDR2 SQIVND (reference sequence). V gave up 3 bases and J gave up 0 bases, with 12 bases separating them. This CDR3 is 17 amino acids long. The CDR3 coding sequence is TGTGCCAGTAGTATGGATACAGGATTCTCTGGGGCCAACGTCCTGACTTTC. This translates into CASSMDTGFSGANVLTF.